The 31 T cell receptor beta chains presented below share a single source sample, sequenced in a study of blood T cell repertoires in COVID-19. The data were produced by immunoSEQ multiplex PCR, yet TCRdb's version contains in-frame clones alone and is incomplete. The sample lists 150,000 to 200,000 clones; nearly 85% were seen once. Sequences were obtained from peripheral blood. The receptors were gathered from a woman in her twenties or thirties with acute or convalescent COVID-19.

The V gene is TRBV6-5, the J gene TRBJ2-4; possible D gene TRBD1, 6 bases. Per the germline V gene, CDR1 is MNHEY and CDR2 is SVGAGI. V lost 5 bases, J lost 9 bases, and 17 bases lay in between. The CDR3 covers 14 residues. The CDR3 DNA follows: TGTGCCAGCAGTCCCGGACAGTCCCAGGGCATTCAGTACTTC. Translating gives CASSPGQSQGIQYF.

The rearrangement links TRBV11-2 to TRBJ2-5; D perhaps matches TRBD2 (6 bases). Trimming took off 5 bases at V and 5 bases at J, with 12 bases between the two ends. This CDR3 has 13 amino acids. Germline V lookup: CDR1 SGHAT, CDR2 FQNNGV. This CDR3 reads CASSPGLRETQYF. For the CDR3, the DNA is TGTGCCAGCAGCCCGGGACTTAGGGAGACCCAGTACTTC.

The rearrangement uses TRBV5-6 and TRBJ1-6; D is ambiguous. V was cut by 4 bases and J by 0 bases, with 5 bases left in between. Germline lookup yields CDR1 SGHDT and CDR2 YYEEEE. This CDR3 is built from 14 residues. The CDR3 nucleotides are TGTGCCAGCAGCCGCAGCTCCTATAATTCACCCCTCCACTTT. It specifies CASSRSSYNSPLHF.

The CDR3 region is CASSLPRAGNTIYF. As DNA, the CDR3 is TGTGCCAGCAGCTTGCCCAGGGCTGGAAACACCATATATTTT. The chain couples TRBV5-6 to TRBJ1-3; perhaps TRBD1 as D (5 bases). CDR3 length: 14 amino acids. Per germline, CDR1 SGHDT and CDR2 YYEEEE. Trimming stripped 1 base from V and 2 bases from J, with 7 bases between.

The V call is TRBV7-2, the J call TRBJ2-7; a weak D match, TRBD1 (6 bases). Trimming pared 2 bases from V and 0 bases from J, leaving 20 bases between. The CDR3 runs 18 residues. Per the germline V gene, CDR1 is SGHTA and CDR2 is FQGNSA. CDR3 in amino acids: CASSLPRIQTGPSYEQYF. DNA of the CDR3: TGTGCCAGCAGCTTACCCCGAATTCAGACAGGACCCTCCTACGAGCAGTACTTC.

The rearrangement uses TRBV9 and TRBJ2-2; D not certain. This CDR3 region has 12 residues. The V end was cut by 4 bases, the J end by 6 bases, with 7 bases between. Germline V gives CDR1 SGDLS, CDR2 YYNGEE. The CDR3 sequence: CASSYSPGELFF. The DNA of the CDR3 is TGTGCCAGCAGCTATAGCCCCGGGGAGCTGTTTTTT.

CDR3 sequence reads: CASSLGLAGAETQYF. The CDR3 DNA sequence: TGCGCCAGCAGCTTGGGACTAGCGGGAGCAGAGACCCAGTACTTC. V usage is TRBV5-1 and J usage is TRBJ2-5; TRBD2 aligns across 12 bases. The CDR3 totals 15 residues. V lost 0 bases, J lost 4 bases, and 1 base stayed unmatched. Germline values: CDR1 SGHRS, CDR2 YFSETQ.

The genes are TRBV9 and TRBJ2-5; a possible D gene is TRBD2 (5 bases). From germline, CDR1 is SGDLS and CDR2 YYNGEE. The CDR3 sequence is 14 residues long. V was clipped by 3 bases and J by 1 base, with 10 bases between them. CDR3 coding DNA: TGTGCCAGCAGCGGCCGAGGGCCCCAAGAGACCCAGTACTTC. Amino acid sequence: CASSGRGPQETQYF.

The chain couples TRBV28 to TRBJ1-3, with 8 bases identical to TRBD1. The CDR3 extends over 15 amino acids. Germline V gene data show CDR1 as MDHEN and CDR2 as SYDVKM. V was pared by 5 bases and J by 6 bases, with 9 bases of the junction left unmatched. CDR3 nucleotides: TGTGCCAGCAGTACCGGGACAGGTTTGGAAAACACCATATATTTT. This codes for CASSTGTGLENTIYF.

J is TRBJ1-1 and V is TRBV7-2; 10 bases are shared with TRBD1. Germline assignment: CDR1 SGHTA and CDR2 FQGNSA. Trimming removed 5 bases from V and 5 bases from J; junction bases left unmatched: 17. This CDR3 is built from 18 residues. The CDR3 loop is CASSLGTGVTGRLTEAFF. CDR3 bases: TGTGCCAGCAGCCTCGGGACAGGGGTTACCGGGCGACTGACTGAAGCTTTCTTT.

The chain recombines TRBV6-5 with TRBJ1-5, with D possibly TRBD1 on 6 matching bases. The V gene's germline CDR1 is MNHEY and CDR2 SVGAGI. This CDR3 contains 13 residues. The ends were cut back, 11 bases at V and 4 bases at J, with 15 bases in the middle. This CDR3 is CAGGAQGNQPQHF. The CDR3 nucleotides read TGTGCCGGGGGAGCCCAGGGGAATCAGCCCCAGCATTTT.

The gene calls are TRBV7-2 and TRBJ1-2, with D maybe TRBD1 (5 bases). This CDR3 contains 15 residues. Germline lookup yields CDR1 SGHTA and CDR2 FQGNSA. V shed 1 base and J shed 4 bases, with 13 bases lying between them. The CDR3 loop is CASSLDPGASYGYTF. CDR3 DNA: TGTGCCAGCAGCTTAGACCCTGGGGCGTCCTATGGCTACACCTTC.

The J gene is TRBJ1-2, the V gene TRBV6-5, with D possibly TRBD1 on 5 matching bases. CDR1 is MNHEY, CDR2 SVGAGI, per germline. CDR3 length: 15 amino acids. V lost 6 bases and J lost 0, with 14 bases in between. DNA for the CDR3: TGTGCCAGCAGCCAACTTGGCAGGGCTAACTATGGCTACACCTTC. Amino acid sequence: CASSQLGRANYGYTF.

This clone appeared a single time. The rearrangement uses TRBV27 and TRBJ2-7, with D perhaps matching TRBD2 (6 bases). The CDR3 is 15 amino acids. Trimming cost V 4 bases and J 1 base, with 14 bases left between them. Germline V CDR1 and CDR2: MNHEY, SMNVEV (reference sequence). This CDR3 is CASSWEAGGSYEQYF. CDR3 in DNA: TGTGCCAGCAGTTGGGAAGCGGGTGGGTCCTACGAGCAGTACTTC.

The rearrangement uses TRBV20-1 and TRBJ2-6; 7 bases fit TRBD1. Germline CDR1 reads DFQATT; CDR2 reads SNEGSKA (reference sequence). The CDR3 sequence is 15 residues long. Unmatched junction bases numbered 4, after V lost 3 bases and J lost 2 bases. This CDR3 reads CSASHQGAGANVLTF. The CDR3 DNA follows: TGCAGTGCTAGTCATCAGGGGGCTGGGGCCAACGTCCTGACTTTC.

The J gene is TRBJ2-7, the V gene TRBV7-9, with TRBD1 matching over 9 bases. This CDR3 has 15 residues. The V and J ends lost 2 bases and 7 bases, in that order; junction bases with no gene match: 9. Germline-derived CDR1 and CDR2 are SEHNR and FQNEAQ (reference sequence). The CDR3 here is CASSLLSGGQGEQYF. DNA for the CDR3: TGTGCCAGCAGCTTATTGTCAGGCGGACAGGGGGAGCAGTACTTC.

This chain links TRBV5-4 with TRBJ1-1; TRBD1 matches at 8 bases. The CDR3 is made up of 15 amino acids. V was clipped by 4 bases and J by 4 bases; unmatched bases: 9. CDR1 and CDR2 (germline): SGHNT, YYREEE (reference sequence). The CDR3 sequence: CASSPIRTGLTEAFF. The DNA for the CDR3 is TGTGCCAGCAGCCCCATCCGGACAGGGCTCACTGAAGCTTTCTTT. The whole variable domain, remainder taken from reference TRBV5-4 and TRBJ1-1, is ETGVTQSPTHLIKTRGQQVTLRCSSQSGHNTVSWYQQALGQGPQFIFQYYREEENGRGNFPPRFSGLQFPNYSSELNVNALELDDSALYLCASSPIRTGLTEAFFGQGTRLTVV.

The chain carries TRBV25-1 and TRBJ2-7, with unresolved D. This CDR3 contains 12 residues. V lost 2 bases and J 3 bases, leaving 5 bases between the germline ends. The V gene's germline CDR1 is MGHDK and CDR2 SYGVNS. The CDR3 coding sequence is TGTGCCAGCAGTGAACACGGCTACGAGCAGTACTTC. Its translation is CASSEHGYEQYF.

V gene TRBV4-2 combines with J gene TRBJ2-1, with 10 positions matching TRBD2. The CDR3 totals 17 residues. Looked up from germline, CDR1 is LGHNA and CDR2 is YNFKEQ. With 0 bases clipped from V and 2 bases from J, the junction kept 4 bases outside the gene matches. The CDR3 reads CASSQDPSGGTYNEQFF. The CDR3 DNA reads TGTGCCAGCAGCCAAGATCCTAGCGGGGGAACCTACAATGAGCAGTTCTTC.

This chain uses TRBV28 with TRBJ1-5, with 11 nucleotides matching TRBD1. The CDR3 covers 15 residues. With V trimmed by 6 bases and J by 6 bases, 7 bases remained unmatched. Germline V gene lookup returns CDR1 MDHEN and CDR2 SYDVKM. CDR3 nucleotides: TGTGCCAGCAGACCTCCGGGACAGGGGGTTCAGCCCCAGCATTTT. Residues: CASRPPGQGVQPQHF.

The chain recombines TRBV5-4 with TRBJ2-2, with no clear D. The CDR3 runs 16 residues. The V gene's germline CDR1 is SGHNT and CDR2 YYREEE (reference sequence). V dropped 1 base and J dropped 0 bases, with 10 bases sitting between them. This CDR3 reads CASSLPGPANTGELFF. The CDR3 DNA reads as TGTGCCAGCAGCTTGCCCGGTCCGGCGAACACCGGGGAGCTGTTTTTT. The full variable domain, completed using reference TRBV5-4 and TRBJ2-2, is ETGVTQSPTHLIKTRGQQVTLRCSSQSGHNTVSWYQQALGQGPQFIFQYYREEENGRGNFPPRFSGLQFPNYSSELNVNALELDDSALYLCASSLPGPANTGELFFGEGSRLTVL.

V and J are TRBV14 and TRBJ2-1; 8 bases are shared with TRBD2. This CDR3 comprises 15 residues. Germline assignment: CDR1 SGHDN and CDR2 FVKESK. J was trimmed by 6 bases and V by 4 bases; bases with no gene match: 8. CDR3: CASSRGGLGFNEQFF. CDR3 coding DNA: TGTGCCAGCAGCCGGGGGGGACTAGGGTTCAATGAGCAGTTCTTC.

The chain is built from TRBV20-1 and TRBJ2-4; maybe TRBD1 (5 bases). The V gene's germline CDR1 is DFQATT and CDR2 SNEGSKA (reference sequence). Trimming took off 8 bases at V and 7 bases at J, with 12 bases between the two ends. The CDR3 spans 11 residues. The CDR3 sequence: CSLTAGNIQYF. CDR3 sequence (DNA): TGCAGTCTTACGGCAGGGAACATTCAGTACTTC.

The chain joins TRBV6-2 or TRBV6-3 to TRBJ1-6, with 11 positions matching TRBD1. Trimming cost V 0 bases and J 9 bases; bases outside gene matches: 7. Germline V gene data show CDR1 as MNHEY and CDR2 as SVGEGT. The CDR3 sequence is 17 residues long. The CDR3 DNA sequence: TGTGCCAGCAGTTACTCAATTCCGGGACAGGGGGGTTCACCCCTCCACTTT. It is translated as CASSYSIPGQGGSPLHF.

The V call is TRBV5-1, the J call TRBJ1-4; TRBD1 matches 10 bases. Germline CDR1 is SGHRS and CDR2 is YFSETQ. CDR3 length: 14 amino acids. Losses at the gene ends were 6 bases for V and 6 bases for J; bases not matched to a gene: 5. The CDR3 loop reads CASTAGTGDEKLFF. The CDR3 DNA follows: TGCGCCAGCACGGCCGGGACAGGGGATGAAAAACTGTTTTTT.

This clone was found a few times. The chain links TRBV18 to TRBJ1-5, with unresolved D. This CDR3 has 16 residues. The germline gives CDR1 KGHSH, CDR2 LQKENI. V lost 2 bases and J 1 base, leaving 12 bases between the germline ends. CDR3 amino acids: CASSPVGGRSNQPQHF. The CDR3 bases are TGTGCCAGCTCACCAGTCGGAGGCCGAAGCAATCAGCCCCAGCATTTT.

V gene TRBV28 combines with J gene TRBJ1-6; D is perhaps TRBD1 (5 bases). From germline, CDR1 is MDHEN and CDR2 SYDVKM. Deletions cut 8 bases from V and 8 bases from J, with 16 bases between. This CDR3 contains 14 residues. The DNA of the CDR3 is TGTGCCAGCCAATTTCAGGGTAGGGATTCACCCCTCCACTTT. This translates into CASQFQGRDSPLHF. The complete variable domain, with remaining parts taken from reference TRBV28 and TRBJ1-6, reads DVKVTQSSRYLVKRTGEKVFLECVQDMDHENMFWYRQDPGLGLRLIYFSYDVKMKEKGDIPEGYSVSREKKERFSLILESASTNQTSMYLCASQFQGRDSPLHFGNGTRLTVT.

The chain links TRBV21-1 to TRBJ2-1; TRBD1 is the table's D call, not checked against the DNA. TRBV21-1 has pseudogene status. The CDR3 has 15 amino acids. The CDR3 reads CASSKGRGLRNEQFF. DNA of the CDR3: TGTGCCAGCAGCAAAGGCAGGGGGCTGAGGAATGAGCAGTTCTTC.

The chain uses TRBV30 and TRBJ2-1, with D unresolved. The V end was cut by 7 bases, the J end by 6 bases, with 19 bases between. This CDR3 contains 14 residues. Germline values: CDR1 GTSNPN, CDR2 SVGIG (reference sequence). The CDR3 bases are TGTGCCTCGGAAATGGTGACAAGCAGCAATGAGCAGTTCTTC. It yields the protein CASEMVTSSNEQFF.

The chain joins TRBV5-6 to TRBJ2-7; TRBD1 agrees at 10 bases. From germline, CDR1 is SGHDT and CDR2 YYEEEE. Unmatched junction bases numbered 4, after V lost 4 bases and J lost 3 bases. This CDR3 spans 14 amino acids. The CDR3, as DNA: TGTGCCAGCAGCACCGGGACAGGGGTCTACGAGCAGTACTTC. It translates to CASSTGTGVYEQYF.

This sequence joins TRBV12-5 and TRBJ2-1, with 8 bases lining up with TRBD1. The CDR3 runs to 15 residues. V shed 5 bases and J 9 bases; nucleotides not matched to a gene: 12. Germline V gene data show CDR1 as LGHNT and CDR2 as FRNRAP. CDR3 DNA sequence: TGTGCTAGTGGTCTAGGACAGGGAGCGGTTATTGAGCAGTTCTTC. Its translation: CASGLGQGAVIEQFF.